The 11 T cell receptor beta chains reported below all come from one sample, sequenced in a study of low-dose radiotherapy and immunotherapy resistance in tumors. Time point meaning: before trial treatment. First-strand cDNA relied on TRAV- and TRBV-specific primers spanning alpha and beta chains. For amplifying TCRs, the PCR ran for approximately 18 cycles with Phusion, which was used together with a constant-region primer and the adapter on the V primers. In TCRdb, the reads were re-called with MiXCR into one record per CDR3 protein. The sample shows under 90,000 distinct CDR3 sequences, 15% to 20% of them seen only once. The sample consisted of PBMCs, taken before treatment. These receptors were obtained from a male donor with prostate cancer.

This clonotype was observed a few times. V and J are TRBV27 and TRBJ2-1, with TRBD2 matching over 8 bases. V shed 5 bases and J 2 bases; nucleotides not matched to a gene: 8. There are 16 residues in the CDR3. Germline CDR1 MNHEY, CDR2 SMNVEV (reference sequence). CDR3 nucleotide sequence: TGTGCCAGCAGTCGCCTAAGCGGGGGCGCCTACAATGAGCAGTTCTTC. Translating gives CASSRLSGGAYNEQFF.

The sample holds many counts of this clonotype. The chain links TRBV7-2 to TRBJ2-7, with 16 bases identical to TRBD2. Germline trimming cut 7 bases from V and 0 bases from J; bases unmatched to any gene: 9. The CDR3 runs to 18 residues. CDR1 is SGHTA and CDR2 is FQGNSA in the germline V gene. CDR3 residues: CASTSGLAGGRSSYEQYF. The CDR3 DNA is TGTGCCAGCACCTCGGGACTAGCGGGGGGGAGAAGCTCCTACGAGCAGTACTTC.

This clonotype was counted many times. This rearrangement joins TRBV11-2 to TRBJ2-3; 8 bases fit TRBD2. The trim removed 6 bases at V and 1 base at J, leaving 12 bases unmatched. Germline CDR1 and CDR2: SGHAT and FQNNGV. The CDR3 consists of 17 residues. The CDR3 loop reads CASRSGFGGVRTDTQYF. Here the CDR3 DNA reads TGTGCCAGCAGGTCAGGGTTCGGGGGGGTCCGCACAGATACGCAGTATTTT.

This clonotype showed up many times. V and J are TRBV6-5 and TRBJ1-5, with D possibly matching TRBD1 (6 bases). The ends were cut back, 6 bases at V and 5 bases at J, with 17 bases in the middle. Germline loops: CDR1 MNHEY, CDR2 SVGAGI. The CDR3 is made up of 15 amino acids. The CDR3 sequence is CASRGGLGAYQPQHF. The CDR3 coding sequence is TGTGCCAGCAGGGGGGGGCTGGGGGCCTATCAGCCCCAGCATTTT.

This clonotype was recorded many times. The J gene is TRBJ1-3, the V gene TRBV5-1; 8 positions match TRBD1. V gave up 1 base and J gave up 6 bases; unmatched junction bases: 9. The CDR3 runs to 16 residues. Per germline, CDR1 SGHRS and CDR2 YFSETQ. The CDR3 DNA reads as TGCGCCAGCAGCTTGAGCACAGGGGGATCCGCAAACACCATATATTTT. Encoded protein: CASSLSTGGSANTIYF. Using reference TRBV5-1 and TRBJ1-3 for the parts outside the CDR3, the full variable domain is KAGVTQTPRYLIKTRGQQVTLSCSPISGHRSVSWYQQTPGQGLQFLFEYFSETQRNKGNFPGRFSGRQFSNSRSEMNVSTLELGDSALYLCASSLSTGGSANTIYFGEGSWLTVV.

With respect to this clonotype: This likely stems from a read error, as it lies one base from a far larger clone. This chain connects TRBV12-1 to TRBJ2-1; TRBD1, the table's D call, lacks a check against the DNA. TRBV12-1 is a recognized pseudogene. The CDR3 totals 16 residues. The DNA of the CDR3 is TGTGCCAGCAGTCCAGCCTCGGGGACAAGATACAATGAGCAGTTCTTC. Its translation is CASSPASGTRYNEQFF.

This clonotype was seen ten or more times. The genes are TRBV6-1 and TRBJ2-5; TRBD1 agrees at 9 bases. Germline V gene sequence: CDR1 MNHNS, CDR2 SASEGT. The CDR3 is 14 amino acids. The J segment lost 5 bases and the V segment lost 5 bases, leaving 6 bases of the junction unmatched. CDR3 sequence (DNA): TGTGCCAGCAGTAACACAGGGGGCCGGGAGACCCAGTACTTC. Translating it yields CASSNTGGRETQYF.

This clonotype has a count of ten or more. This chain joins TRBV5-4 and TRBJ2-3, with 8 bases matching TRBD2. Germline CDR1 and CDR2: SGHNT and YYREEE (reference sequence). The CDR3 has 16 residues. The V gene end was trimmed by 1 base and the J gene end by 7 bases; junction bases not matched to a gene: 11. For the CDR3, the DNA is TGTGCCAGCAGCTTGATGCGGGGGGCCAGGATTTATACGCAGTATTTT. Protein sequence: CASSLMRGARIYTQYF.

The sample holds many counts of this clonotype. This chain uses TRBV29-1 with TRBJ2-1, with D possibly called TRBD1 or TRBD2 (7 bases each). Trimming shortened V by 4 bases and J by 3 bases, and 13 bases separated the two germline ends. The CDR3 extends over 14 amino acids. Germline V CDR1 and CDR2: SQVTM, ANQGSEA. The CDR3 DNA sequence: TGCAGCGTTGGGGAGGGACAGCGCTACAATGAGCAGTTCTTC. Translated, it gives CSVGEGQRYNEQFF.

The chain's CDR3 is CASSLVAGRSGNTIYF. In nucleotides, the CDR3 is TGCGCCAGCAGCTTGGTGGCCGGGCGCTCTGGAAACACCATATATTTT. The rearrangement uses TRBV5-1 and TRBJ1-3; D is unclear. Trimming took off 0 bases at V and 0 bases at J, with 10 bases between the two ends. The CDR3 runs to 16 residues. Germline CDR1 and CDR2: SGHRS and YFSETQ.

This clonotype was observed at least ten times. J is TRBJ2-5 and V is TRBV6-2 or TRBV6-3; D is unresolved. In germline, CDR1 is MNHEY, CDR2 SVGEGT. Trimming stripped 5 bases from V and 2 bases from J, with 18 bases between. The CDR3 runs 16 residues. The CDR3 is CASSEPLTTPQETQYF. DNA of the CDR3: TGTGCCAGCAGTGAACCTCTCACTACACCACAAGAGACCCAGTACTTC.